This T cell receptor (beta chain) appears in the sequencing data of a study of T cell responses to AZD1222 COVID-19 vaccine (dated by TCRdb to the early 2020s). For the study in its entirety: TCR sequencing was performed for about 240 trial participants, of whom about 200 were given two doses of AZD1222 and around 26 were given two doses of MenACWY control vaccine. Enrollment into the trials was organized by age into subgroups of 18-55, 56-69 and 70-plus years, and those subgroups contained roughly 150, 30 and 60 TCR-sequenced participants, respectively.

The CDR3 regions of human TCRbeta chains were analyzed by immunosequencing. Per the authors' processing: Repertoire TCRs were matched against a reference library of SARS-CoV-2-specific TCRs generated with the MIRA antigen-specificity platform. Breadth was defined as the fraction of unique TCRs that were SARS-CoV-2-associated. Depth was defined as the fraction of total T cells that were SARS-CoV-2-associated. Using the MIRA data, each spike-specific TCR was assigned both to the spike region to which the TCR was reactive and to a CD4 or CD8 class. Log10-transformed breadth and depth values were compared by one-way ANOVA with Sidak's multiple comparisons tests. Entries here come from immuneACCESS through TCRdb and include only in-frame sequences with V and J called. Some clones fail to appear in such tables; in the studies checked, an unresolved V gene covers under half of the shortfall, and the cause of the remainder is unknown. V and J calls and clone size follow that table, whereas D and trimming were derived from the DNA. This sample has tens of thousands of clones in its table, and roughly 88% of those were observed once. Approximately 25% of the sample comes from the top ten.

The intended sense of this specimen's time point label: about 28 days (+/-7) after the second vaccine dose. AZD1222 recipients given second doses at about 4 weeks or at about 12 weeks were pooled, since spike-specific TCR depth and breadth were not found to differ between the two schedules. Samples from vaccinated people were obtained from the UK trials COV001 and COV002, which included a single-blind randomized controlled phase 2/3 trial of AZD1222 (ChAdOx1 nCoV-19) in healthy adults. Trial participant PBMC samples were collected at day 0 and day 28 after the second dose for TCRbeta chain sequencing. Overall results and qualifications from the work: The 56-69-year group was small, and its depth increase did not reach significance, likely because of low power. After two AZD1222 doses, both the breadth and the depth of spike-specific TCRs were significantly higher than at day 0 and than in MenACWY recipients. Because no samples from the day 14 peak response were available, repertoires could be characterized only after the peak T cell response. Epitopes outside the regions mutated in the B.1.351 and B.1.1.7 variants were reportedly recognized by nearly half of the unique spike-specific TCRs. The whole spike protein was spanned by vaccine-associated CD4 TCRs, and dominant responses were seen in regions 160-218 and 743-854. Conclusions about previously exposed vaccinees are limited, since just a handful of AZD1222 recipients were seropositive for SARS-CoV-2 at baseline. Most participants were white British and females outnumbered males, and the authors suggested that clonal diversity may have been underestimated.

Notes on this clone: Its antigen specificity is not known. No clone much larger than this one lies a single base away; base qualities are absent.

The germline V gene (reference sequence) provides CDR1 LNHDA and CDR2 SQIVND. The junction carries 13 bases between V and J, which are trimmed by 4 bases and 6 bases respectively. The CDR3 measures 14 amino acids from cysteine to phenylalanine. Only the CDR3 portion is preserved as DNA: 42 bases, with reading frame beginning at the first base. This sequence uses TRBV19 and TRBJ1-5, with the D gene too uncertain to name. This TCR was sampled from an adult who received the AZD1222 COVID-19 vaccine. This sample comprised peripheral blood, obtained 28 days after the second AZD1222 dose. The CDR3 in this case is CASSTSSQSQPQHF. The DNA sequence follows: TGTGCCAGTAGTACCAGTTCACAGAGTCAGCCCCAGCATTTT.